Presented here are 20 T cell receptor beta chains from one specimen sequenced in a study of cytomegalovirus exposure and HLA in healthy donors. PCR amplification relied on 60 Vbeta primers (plus 13 Jbeta primers). The protocol was immunoSEQ multiplex PCR, while the TCRdb copy is restricted to in-frame clones and leaves out a portion. The table has over 150,000 clones, around 78% seen once. The specimen sequenced was PBMCs. The receptors shown here come from a woman between 50 and 59 years old in good health and CMV-seropositive.

This chain links TRBV5-1 with TRBJ2-4; the match to TRBD2 covers 12 bases. Per the germline V gene, CDR1 is SGHRS and CDR2 is YFSETQ. This CDR3 has 16 residues. The ends lost 4 bases at V and 3 bases at J; junction bases unmatched: 5. The CDR3 here is CASSPSGGAVKNIQYF. The CDR3 region has the DNA TGCGCCAGCAGCCCTAGCGGGGGGGCCGTCAAAAACATTCAGTACTTC.

The chain joins TRBV2 to TRBJ1-1, with D possibly being TRBD1 (6 bases). The germline V and J ends were trimmed by 7 bases and 4 bases, with 16 bases remaining between them. This CDR3 has 14 amino acids. CDR1 and CDR2 (germline): SNHLY, FYNNEI. The DNA for the CDR3 is TGTGCCAGCATCCTGGGGGGGCCGGGCACTGAAGCTTTCTTT. It codes for CASILGGPGTEAFF.

This sequence joins TRBV5-1 and TRBJ1-1; 10 bases agree with TRBD1. CDR1 and CDR2 (germline): SGHRS, YFSETQ. The CDR3 is 16 residues long. V dropped 2 bases and J dropped 0; count of bases not matched to a gene: 4. CDR3 DNA sequence: TGCGCCAGCAGCTTACGGACAGGGGGAATGAACACTGAAGCTTTCTTT. Amino acid sequence: CASSLRTGGMNTEAFF.

V usage is TRBV6-1 and J usage is TRBJ2-3, with 8 bases aligning to TRBD1. With V trimmed by 6 bases and J by 1 base, 3 bases remained unmatched. Germline values: CDR1 MNHNS, CDR2 SASEGT. The CDR3 runs 14 residues. The CDR3 bases are TGTGCCAGCAGGAGGGGACAGGGCACAGATACGCAGTATTTT. Translated, it gives CASRRGQGTDTQYF.

The chain links TRBV6-5 to TRBJ2-1; D is possibly TRBD2 (6 bases). CDR3 length equals 13 residues. Trimming pared 9 bases from V and 3 bases from J, leaving 12 bases between. Germline loops: CDR1 MNHEY, CDR2 SVGAGI. This chain's CDR3 is CARVRERYNEQFF. The CDR3 DNA reads as TGTGCCAGAGTTCGGGAGCGCTACAATGAGCAGTTCTTC.

V usage is TRBV7-9 and J usage is TRBJ2-7, with 11 nucleotides matching TRBD1. Germline lookup yields CDR1 SEHNR and CDR2 FQNEAQ (reference sequence). J gave up 6 bases and V 2 bases, and 6 bases lay outside the gene matches. The length of the CDR3 is 15 residues. CDR3 bases: TGTGCCAGCAGCTTATCGGACAGGGGGCTGATCGAGCAGTACTTC. It yields the protein CASSLSDRGLIEQYF.

The chain links TRBV4-1 to TRBJ2-3; 7 bases match TRBD2. The ends lost 0 bases at V and 4 bases at J; junction bases unmatched: 4. In germline, CDR1 is MGHRA, CDR2 YSYEKL. This CDR3 is 15 amino acids long. The CDR3 region is CASSQDRLAADTQYF. CDR3 in DNA: TGCGCCAGCAGCCAAGATCGGCTAGCGGCAGATACGCAGTATTTT.

The V and J genes are TRBV9 and TRBJ1-2; D may be TRBD1 (6 bases). Germline CDR1 reads SGDLS; CDR2 reads YYNGEE. V lost 5 bases to trimming and J lost 4 bases, with 15 bases between them. The CDR3 contains 14 residues. CDR3 DNA sequence: TGTGCCAGCAGTCCTGCAGGGGTGGGCTATGGCTACACCTTC. Protein sequence: CASSPAGVGYGYTF.

The chain employs TRBV6-6 and TRBJ2-2; 9 positions agree with TRBD1. CDR1 and CDR2 from the germline V gene are MNHNY and SVGAGI (reference sequence). V shed 0 bases and J 5 bases; nucleotides not matched to a gene: 1. CDR3 length: 15 amino acids. CDR3 residues: CASSYSDRGTGELFF. CDR3 coding DNA: TGTGCCAGCAGTTACTCCGACAGGGGGACCGGGGAGCTGTTTTTT.

The gene calls are TRBV5-4 and TRBJ1-2; a possible D gene is TRBD1 (5 bases). This CDR3 is built from 14 residues. CDR1 is SGHNT, CDR2 YYREEE, per germline (reference sequence). Between the trimmed V and J ends, which lost 3 bases and 0 bases, there was a span of 9 bases. This chain's CDR3 is CASSWRGPNYGYTF. CDR3 DNA: TGTGCCAGCAGCTGGCGGGGCCCTAACTATGGCTACACCTTC.

This clone was found a few times. V gene TRBV10-3 combines with J gene TRBJ1-5, with D perhaps TRBD1 (5 bases). The germline V gene has CDR1 ENHRY and CDR2 SYGVKD. The germline V and J ends were trimmed by 6 bases and 7 bases, with 13 bases remaining between them. The CDR3 has 13 residues. The DNA for the CDR3 is TGTGCCATCAGAGGGCAGGGTAACCAGCCCCAGCATTTT. Translating gives CAIRGQGNQPQHF.

The chain links TRBV7-6 to TRBJ2-3, with D possibly matching TRBD2 (5 bases). V lost 5 bases and J lost 3, with 18 bases in between. Germline loops: CDR1 SGHVS, CDR2 FNYEAQ. This CDR3 region has 16 residues. The CDR3 DNA follows: TGTGCCAGCAGCCCTTCGGCCCTCAGAGGGACAGATACGCAGTATTTT. Protein sequence: CASSPSALRGTDTQYF.

The CDR3: CASSPAGPYNEQFF. CDR3 in DNA: TGCGCCAGCAGCCCCGCGGGGCCCTACAATGAGCAGTTCTTC. The chain employs TRBV5-1 and TRBJ2-1; perhaps TRBD2 as D (6 bases). V was pared by 4 bases and J by 2 bases, with 10 bases between. CDR3 size: 14 residues. The V gene's germline CDR1 is SGHRS and CDR2 YFSETQ.

V gene TRBV27 combines with J gene TRBJ1-1; D is possibly TRBD1 (6 bases). Trimming removed 3 bases from V and 4 bases from J, with 12 bases in between. The CDR3 is 14 residues long. CDR1 MNHEY and CDR2 SMNVEV come from the germline V gene (reference sequence). The CDR3 sequence: CASSLGGLSTEAFF. CDR3 in DNA: TGTGCCAGCAGTTTGGGGGGGCTGAGCACTGAAGCTTTCTTT.

V usage is TRBV7-9 and J usage is TRBJ1-1; maybe TRBD1 (5 bases). The CDR3 runs 15 residues. The V end was cut by 5 bases, the J end by 9 bases, with 22 bases between. Germline values: CDR1 SEHNR, CDR2 FQNEAQ (reference sequence). CDR3 sequence reads: CASSPPGLRNGKAFF. For the CDR3, the DNA is TGTGCCAGCAGCCCACCGGGACTAAGGAACGGGAAAGCTTTCTTT.

This chain connects TRBV4-1 to TRBJ1-1; D remains ambiguous. Trimming left V 2 bases short and J 1 base short, with 5 bases between. The CDR3 sequence is 13 residues long. Germline V gives CDR1 MGHRA, CDR2 YSYEKL. CDR3 nucleotide sequence: TGCGCCAGCAGCCAATCCGGGAACACTGAAGCTTTCTTT. Translation gives CASSQSGNTEAFF.

The chain joins TRBV2 to TRBJ1-2, with 10 bases aligning to TRBD1. V lost 5 bases to trimming and J lost 3 bases; unmatched junction nucleotides: 6. Germline V gene data show CDR1 as SNHLY and CDR2 as FYNNEI. CDR3 size: 15 residues. The CDR3 DNA reads TGTGCCAGCAGTCCCGGACAGGGGGGGCACTATGGCTACACCTTC. It yields the protein CASSPGQGGHYGYTF. The whole variable domain, remainder taken from reference TRBV2 and TRBJ1-2, is EPEVTQTPSHQVTQMGQEVILRCVPISNHLYFYWYRQILGQKVEFLVSFYNNEISEKSEIFDDQFSVERPDGSNFTLKIRSTKLEDSAMYFCASSPGQGGHYGYTFGSGTRLTVV.

The CDR3 loop is CASTEGGGANSPLHF. The DNA for the CDR3 is TGCGCCAGTACAGAAGGGGGTGGAGCGAATTCACCCCTCCACTTT. V and J are TRBV5-1 and TRBJ1-6, with TRBD1 as a possible D gene (6 bases). Germline V gene lookup returns CDR1 SGHRS and CDR2 YFSETQ. The CDR3 runs 15 residues. Deletions cut 8 bases from V and 7 bases from J, with 19 bases between.

The chain links TRBV18 to TRBJ1-2; possible D gene TRBD1, 5 bases. The CDR3 runs to 15 residues. Trimming stripped 4 bases from V and 6 bases from J, with 18 bases between. Germline CDR1 KGHSH, CDR2 LQKENI. The CDR3 DNA is TGTGCCAGCTCACACCGGGACTTATTTAGGGATGGCTACACCTTC. Amino acid sequence: CASSHRDLFRDGYTF.

This clone was detected only once. The chain employs TRBV9 and TRBJ1-2; the match to TRBD1 covers 7 bases. CDR1 and CDR2 from the germline V gene are SGDLS and YYNGEE. With V trimmed by 4 bases and J by 4 bases, 7 bases remained unmatched. This CDR3 has 14 amino acids. This CDR3 reads CASSPSTGSYGYTF. The CDR3 coding sequence is TGTGCCAGCAGCCCGTCGACAGGGAGCTATGGCTACACCTTC. The entire variable domain, with the rest obtained from reference TRBV9 and TRBJ1-2, is as follows: DSGVTQTPKHLITATGQRVTLRCSPRSGDLSVYWYQQSLDQGLQFLIQYYNGEERAKGNILERFSAQQFPDLHSELNLSSLELGDSALYFCASSPSTGSYGYTFGSGTRLTVV.